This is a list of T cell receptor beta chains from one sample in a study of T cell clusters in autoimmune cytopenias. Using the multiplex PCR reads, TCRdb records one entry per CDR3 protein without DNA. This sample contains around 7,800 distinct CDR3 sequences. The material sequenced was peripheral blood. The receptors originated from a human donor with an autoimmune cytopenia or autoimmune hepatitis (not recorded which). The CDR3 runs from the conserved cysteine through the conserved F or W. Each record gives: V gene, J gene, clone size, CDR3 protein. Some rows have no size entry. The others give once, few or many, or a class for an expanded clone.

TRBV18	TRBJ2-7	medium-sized	CASSTSSSAYEQYF
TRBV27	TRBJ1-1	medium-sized	CASSLSGSNTEAFF
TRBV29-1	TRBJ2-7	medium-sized	CSVDGLAGGPYEQYF
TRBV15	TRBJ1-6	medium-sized	CATSLGLIDSPLHF
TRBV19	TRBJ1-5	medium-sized	CASTQTGDQPQHF
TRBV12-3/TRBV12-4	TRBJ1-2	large	CASSLSLSRQDGYTF
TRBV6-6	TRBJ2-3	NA	CASSLTAEGSDTQYF
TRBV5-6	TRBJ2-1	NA	CASSRYRRTNEQFF
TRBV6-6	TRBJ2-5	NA	CASSYPTQAGQDKETQYF
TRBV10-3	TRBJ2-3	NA	CAISGTSGPSTDTQYF
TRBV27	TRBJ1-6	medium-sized	CASSPGQGTSPLHF
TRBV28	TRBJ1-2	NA	CASSPWTETYGYTF
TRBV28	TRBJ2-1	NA	CASSLWSQRDPGPYNEQFF
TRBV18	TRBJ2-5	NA	CASSPKTSLETQYF
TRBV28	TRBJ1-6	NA	CAIGRDPNNSPLHF
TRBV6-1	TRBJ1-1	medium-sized	CASRYRILGNTEAFF
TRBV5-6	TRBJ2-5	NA	CASSLPGRRKEETQYF
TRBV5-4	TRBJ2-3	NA	CASSLGGVAADTQYF
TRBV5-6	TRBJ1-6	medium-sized	CASSFRGVGSPLHF
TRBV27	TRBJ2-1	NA	CASSSRLAGSYNEQFF
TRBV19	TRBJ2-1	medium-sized	CASSRDRAREQFF
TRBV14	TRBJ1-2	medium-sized	CASSRGIFYGYTF
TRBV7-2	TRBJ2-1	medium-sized	CASSSEEDRNEQFF
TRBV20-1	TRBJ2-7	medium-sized	CSARGDRTYEQYF
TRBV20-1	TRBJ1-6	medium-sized	CSARSDRKNSPLHF
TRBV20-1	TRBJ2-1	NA	CSAANRGQIYNEQFF
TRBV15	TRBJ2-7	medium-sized	CATSRDLMLTEASYEQYF
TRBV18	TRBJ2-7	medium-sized	CASSPPSGYEQYF
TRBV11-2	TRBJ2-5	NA	CASSLESMPGETQYF
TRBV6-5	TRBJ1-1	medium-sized	CASRQGAGTEAFF
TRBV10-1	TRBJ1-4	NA	CASSEINGTSEKLFF
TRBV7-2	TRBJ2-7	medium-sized	CASSSWGGYEQYF
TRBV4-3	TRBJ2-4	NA	CASSQDNGNIQYF
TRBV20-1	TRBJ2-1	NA	CSVGVSAYNEQFF
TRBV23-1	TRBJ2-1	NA	CASSRRLAGLMSSYNEQFF
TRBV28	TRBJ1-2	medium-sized	CASSAGTEGDYGYTF
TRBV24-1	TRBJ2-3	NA	CATSDRTGGNTQYF
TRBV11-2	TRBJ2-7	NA	CASSPRAPEQYF
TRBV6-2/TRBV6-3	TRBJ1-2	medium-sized	CASSFTGARGHGYTF
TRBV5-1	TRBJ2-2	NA	CASSFLAGGPGELFF